The 28 T cell receptor beta chains presented below share a single source sample, sequenced in a study of blood T cells in healthy people across ages. A second PCR, run for roughly 7 to 12 cycles, used a sample-barcoded 5' primer plus a J-beta primer mix. One entry per CDR3 protein, called by TCRdb with MiXCR from the 5' RACE reads. This sample has over a million distinct CDR3 sequences, with roughly 43% found just once. Input material: blood. These receptors were collected from a woman younger than 35 in good health.

A remark on this clonotype: A junction end diverges from the germline sequence, so it may reflect a read error. V and J are TRBV18 and TRBJ2-5; 8 positions agree with TRBD1. The J call may be in error: the DNA end matches TRBJ2-7 better. The germline V gene has CDR1 KGHSH and CDR2 LQKENI. This CDR3 has 15 residues. The chain's CDR3 is CAGSPSNRGLYEQYF. CDR3 sequence (DNA): TGTGCCGGCTCACCATCTAACAGGGGGTTATACGAGCAGTACTTC.

The chain is built from TRBV4-2 and TRBJ2-7, with TRBD2 identical over 8 bases. This CDR3 region has 16 residues. V lost 0 bases, J lost 3 bases, and 7 bases stayed unmatched. Looked up from germline, CDR1 is LGHNA and CDR2 is YNFKEQ. The CDR3 is CASSQDGTSGLYEQYF. In DNA, the CDR3 is TGTGCCAGCAGCCAAGATGGCACTAGCGGCCTCTACGAGCAGTACTTC.

This clonotype was detected a few times. V and J are TRBV7-2 and TRBJ1-2; D may be TRBD1 (5 bases). Trimming removed 4 bases from V and 5 bases from J, with 14 bases in between. There are 14 residues in the CDR3. Germline V gene lookup returns CDR1 SGHTA and CDR2 FQGNSA. CDR3 sequence reads: CASSSRQTLYGYTF. The CDR3 DNA reads TGTGCCAGCAGCTCCCGACAGACTTTATATGGCTACACCTTC.

This clonotype was found a few times. The V and J genes are TRBV5-1 and TRBJ2-1; perhaps TRBD2 as D (6 bases). There are 17 residues in the CDR3. The V gene lost 2 bases and the J gene lost 6 bases, with 21 bases spanning the gap. Germline CDR1 and CDR2: SGHRS and YFSETQ. The CDR3 loop reads CASSFNRDGLRGNEQFF. CDR3 bases: TGCGCCAGCAGCTTCAACAGAGATGGTCTGCGGGGCAATGAGCAGTTCTTC.

CDR3 coding DNA: TGCAGTGGACCCGGGACCCTCACAGATACGCAGTATTTT. The encoded protein is CSGPGTLTDTQYF. The genes are TRBV20-1 and TRBJ2-3, with D perhaps given as TRBD1 or TRBD2 (5 bases each). Germline CDR1 reads DFQATT; CDR2 reads SNEGSKA (reference sequence). The CDR3 totals 13 residues. The V end lost 7 bases, the J end lost 2 bases, and 13 bases lay between the germline ends.

This clonotype was seen ten or more times. This chain connects TRBV28 to TRBJ1-1, with D possibly being TRBD1 (6 bases). With 4 bases removed from V and 1 base from J, the gap between germline ends came to 10 bases. Germline CDR1 reads MDHEN; CDR2 reads SYDVKM. The CDR3 is made up of 14 amino acids. The CDR3 nucleotides read TGTGCCAGCAGTTGGGGGACAACGAACACTGAAGCTTTCTTT. Protein: CASSWGTTNTEAFF.

The V and J genes are TRBV7-2 and TRBJ2-2, with 9 bases that match TRBD1. The CDR3 is 15 residues long. The V gene's germline CDR1 is SGHTA and CDR2 FQGNSA. J was trimmed by 5 bases and V by 2 bases; bases with no gene match: 3. CDR3 sequence: CASSLMTGGTGELFF. The DNA for the CDR3 is TGTGCCAGCAGCTTAATGACAGGGGGTACCGGGGAGCTGTTTTTT.

The chain combines TRBV6-5 with TRBJ1-4; D gene ambiguous. The germline CDR1 and CDR2 sequences are MNHEY and SVGAGI. The CDR3 loop spans 13 amino acids. Between the trimmed V and J ends, which lost 5 bases and 8 bases, there was a span of 12 bases. CDR3 amino acids: CASSRRRGEKLFF. CDR3 nucleotides: TGTGCCAGCAGTCGCCGGAGAGGAGAAAAACTGTTTTTT.

In this sample, this clonotype turned up a few times. The chain's CDR3 is CASSSYRRHPGSYEQYF. The CDR3 nucleotides are TGTGCCAGCAGTTCGTATCGAAGACATCCCGGCTCCTACGAGCAGTACTTC. The rearrangement joins TRBV28 to TRBJ2-7; D remains ambiguous. Germline V gives CDR1 MDHEN, CDR2 SYDVKM. This CDR3 comprises 17 residues. V shed 4 bases and J shed 0 bases, with 19 bases lying between them.

This clonotype has a handful of counts. The rearrangement links TRBV6-5 to TRBJ2-3; 8 bases map to TRBD2. This CDR3 has 15 amino acids. The V segment lost 6 bases and the J segment 0 bases; nucleotides outside the gene matches: 5. The germline V gene has CDR1 MNHEY and CDR2 SVGAGI. The CDR3 nucleotides are TGTGCCAGCAGGCAACGGGGGGGGAGCACAGATACGCAGTATTTT. This sequence encodes CASRQRGGSTDTQYF.

The count of this clonotype is one. The genes are TRBV20-1 and TRBJ2-5; possibly TRBD1 for D (6 bases). The CDR3 sequence is 11 residues long. Germline CDR1 and CDR2: DFQATT and SNEGSKA (reference sequence). With 7 bases removed from V and 11 bases from J, the gap between germline ends came to 17 bases. CDR3 DNA sequence: TGCAGTGGGCAGGGGAGTTGGGAGCAGTACTTC. It yields the protein CSGQGSWEQYF.

CDR3 loop: CSAWRTSGGNEQFF. The CDR3 DNA reads TGCAGTGCTTGGAGGACTAGCGGGGGCAATGAGCAGTTCTTC. The rearrangement uses TRBV20-1 and TRBJ2-1, with 13 positions matching TRBD2. After removal of 5 bases from V and 6 bases from J, the junction contained 4 bases not matched to a gene. The CDR3 is made up of 14 amino acids. The germline CDR1 and CDR2 sequences are DFQATT and SNEGSKA (reference sequence).

This clonotype was recorded a few times. The genes are TRBV20-1 and TRBJ2-1, with D perhaps given as TRBD1 or TRBD2 (5 bases each). The end of the DNA is better explained by TRBJ2-7, so the J call may be wrong. This CDR3 is built from 15 residues. CDR1 DFQATT and CDR2 SNEGSKA come from the germline V gene (reference sequence). CDR3 in amino acids: CSARDLGVGYNEQYF. The DNA of the CDR3 is TGCAGTGCTAGAGATTTGGGGGTGGGCTACAATGAGCAGTACTTC.

The chain has TRBV20-1 and TRBJ2-6; D is ambiguous. Germline CDR1 and CDR2: DFQATT and SNEGSKA (reference sequence). V lost 0 bases to trimming and J lost 2 bases, with 5 bases between them. This CDR3 is 14 amino acids long. CDR3 amino acids: CSARDRPGANVLTF. CDR3 coding DNA: TGCAGTGCTAGAGACAGGCCTGGGGCCAACGTCCTGACTTTC.

The chain joins TRBV20-1 to TRBJ1-5; maybe TRBD1 (5 bases). V was pared by 6 bases and J by 2 bases, with 17 bases between. The CDR3 totals 15 residues. CDR1 and CDR2 from the germline V gene are DFQATT and SNEGSKA (reference sequence). DNA for the CDR3: TGCAGTGCCGAGCTAAGCTGGGGCGGCAATCAGCCCCAGCATTTT. As protein: CSAELSWGGNQPQHF.

The chain combines TRBV20-1 with TRBJ2-4; TRBD2 might be the D (6 bases). Gene TRBJ2-5 matches the end of the DNA better, so the J call may be wrong. The CDR3 is 14 residues long. From germline, CDR1 is DFQATT and CDR2 SNEGSKA (reference sequence). As DNA, the CDR3 is TGCAGTGCTAGGGGAGGAGGCCACCAAGAGACCCAGTACTTC. Protein product: CSARGGGHQETQYF.

The genes are TRBV7-2 and TRBJ2-1; D is ambiguous. The length of the CDR3 is 11 residues. The ends were cut back, 5 bases at V and 15 bases at J, with 14 bases in the middle. CDR1 and CDR2 (germline): SGHTA, FQGNSA. Written as DNA, the CDR3 is TGTGCCAGCAGCCCCTCCTTAGGCCCGTTCTTC. Protein sequence: CASSPSLGPFF.

Details on this clonotype: A much larger clone is a single base away; this may be a read error. The rearrangement joins TRBV4-3 to TRBJ2-3, with unresolved D. The V gene lost 1 base and the J gene lost 6 bases, with 14 bases spanning the gap. The CDR3 consists of 15 residues. Germline CDR1 LGHNA, CDR2 YSLEER. In DNA form, the CDR3 reads TGCGCCAGCAGCCAAGGGGATAGAGTAGGCGATACGCAGTATTTT. This sequence encodes CASSQGDRVGDTQYF.

The J gene is TRBJ2-7, the V gene TRBV20-1; 9 nucleotides agree with TRBD2. This CDR3 spans 16 amino acids. Unmatched junction bases numbered 9, after V lost 1 base and J lost 2 bases. CDR1 is DFQATT and CDR2 is SNEGSKA in the germline V gene (reference sequence). CDR3 in amino acids: CSARGAGTSRPYEQYF. The CDR3 DNA sequence: TGCAGTGCTAGAGGAGCCGGGACTAGCAGACCCTACGAGCAGTACTTC.

This clonotype was observed a handful of times. The CDR3 region is CASSPDGLSGNTIYF. The DNA of the CDR3 is TGCGCCAGCAGCCCCGACGGTCTCTCTGGAAACACCATATATTTT. The chain recombines TRBV4-1 with TRBJ1-3, with D uncertain. The germline gives CDR1 MGHRA, CDR2 YSYEKL. The ends were cut back, 4 bases at V and 0 bases at J, with 10 bases in the middle. The CDR3 covers 15 residues.

As for this clonotype: A junction end diverges from the germline sequence, so it may reflect a read error. The rearrangement joins TRBV9 to TRBJ1-2, with D possibly TRBD1 on 5 matching bases. This CDR3 has 13 residues. CDR1 is SGDLS and CDR2 is YYNGEE in the germline V gene. The CDR3 here is CAGSEGASYGYTF. CDR3 DNA: TGTGCCGGCAGCGAAGGGGCCAGCTATGGCTACACCTTC.

This clonotype was counted ten times or more. The CDR3 region has the DNA TGTGCCAGCAGTTACTCGAGAGTGAACACTGAAGCTTTCTTT. Translated, it gives CASSYSRVNTEAFF. The rearrangement uses TRBV6-2 or TRBV6-3 and TRBJ1-1, with no clear D. The V end lost 0 bases, the J end lost 0 bases, and 5 bases lay between the germline ends. CDR3 length: 14 amino acids. Germline CDR1 MNHEY, CDR2 SVGEGT.

This clonotype showed up just a few times. The chain couples TRBV7-9 to TRBJ2-1, with 11 bases fitting TRBD2. Trimming at V came to 3 bases and at J to 9 bases, leaving 4 bases not matched to a gene. Per germline, CDR1 SEHNR and CDR2 FQNEAQ (reference sequence). The CDR3 loop spans 14 amino acids. Here the CDR3 reads CASSFSGGAREQFF. The DNA for the CDR3 is TGTGCCAGCAGCTTTAGCGGGGGGGCGCGTGAGCAGTTCTTC.

This clonotype was counted a few times. This chain's CDR3 is CASSFRASNNEQFF. CDR3 DNA sequence: TGTGCCAGCAGTTTTAGAGCATCCAACAATGAGCAGTTCTTC. The J gene is TRBJ2-1, the V gene TRBV27, with no clear D. CDR3 size: 14 residues. Germline V gene lookup returns CDR1 MNHEY and CDR2 SMNVEV (reference sequence). Trimming shortened V by 3 bases and J by 5 bases, and 11 bases separated the two germline ends.

This clonotype was detected only a few times. V is TRBV4-3 and J is TRBJ1-1; D is unclear. The germline V gene has CDR1 LGHNA and CDR2 YSLEER. The CDR3 is made up of 13 amino acids. The germline V and J ends were trimmed by 3 bases and 4 bases, with 9 bases remaining between them. The CDR3 protein is CASSHRRSTEAFF. CDR3 coding DNA: TGCGCCAGCAGCCACCGTCGGAGCACTGAAGCTTTCTTT.

The V gene is TRBV2, the J gene TRBJ2-3; D gene unclear. The CDR3 covers 16 residues. Germline V gene data show CDR1 as SNHLY and CDR2 as FYNNEI. V lost 6 bases to trimming and J lost 0 bases, with 16 bases between them. CDR3 loop: CASRQSLYSSTDTQYF. The CDR3 bases are TGTGCCAGCAGACAGAGCCTCTACTCTAGCACAGATACGCAGTATTTT.

This clonotype turned up a few times. The chain employs TRBV12-3 or TRBV12-4 and TRBJ1-6; D is possibly TRBD1 (5 bases). The CDR3 is made up of 14 amino acids. V gave up 5 bases and J gave up 6 bases, with 11 bases separating them. DNA for the CDR3: TGTGCCAGCAGTGTGGGACTGATTAATTCACCCCTCCACTTT. It specifies CASSVGLINSPLHF.

This chain connects TRBV5-1 to TRBJ2-2, with D maybe TRBD2 (6 bases). V was clipped by 0 bases and J by 6 bases, with 9 bases between them. CDR1 is SGHRS, CDR2 YFSETQ, per germline. This CDR3 has 14 residues. CDR3 sequence: CASSLEPGAGELFF. The CDR3 region has the DNA TGCGCCAGCAGCTTGGAACCGGGAGCCGGGGAGCTGTTTTTT.